Reported below is one T cell receptor beta chain. Its antigen remains unidentified. This PCR relied on a set of 60 Vbeta primers and 13 Jbeta primers. The assay was immunoSEQ multiplex PCR, and TCRdb's table has in-frame clones only and misses some. The sample contains 220,000 or so clones, about 75% of which appear only once. The record originates from a study of cytomegalovirus exposure and HLA in healthy donors. Looking at the study overall: Membership in the Caucasian-associated ancestry cluster was found for about four fifths of fewer than 450 genotyped donors.

Deletions cut 1 base from V and 6 bases from J, with 12 bases between. Germline V lookup: CDR1 SGHNT, CDR2 YENEEA. The CDR3 length is 15 residues. Study-wide findings and caveats: Roughly uniform depth of sequencing across donors was assumed in presence/absence analyses.

This clonotype was obtained from a woman in her twenties or thirties in good health and CMV-seronegative. The rearrangement links TRBV11-3 to TRBJ2-2, with D perhaps matching TRBD2 (6 bases). The sample was PBMCs. The CDR3 reads CASSLAPGASGELFF. The CDR3 DNA reads TGTGCCAGCAGCTTAGCTCCGGGAGCGTCCGGGGAGCTGTTTTTT. The variable domain in full, with the rest retrieved from reference TRBV11-3 and TRBJ2-2, is EAGVVQSPRYKIIEKKQPVAFWCNPISGHNTLYWYLQNLGQGPELLIRYENEEAVDDSQLPKDRFSAERLKGVDSTLKIQPAELGDSAVYLCASSLAPGASGELFFGEGSRLTVL.